In its sample, the clone carrying this T cell receptor (beta chain) was seen once. Some clones are missing from TCRdb's copy, which holds only in-frame ones; the method was immunoSEQ multiplex PCR. The sample gives tens of thousands of clones, 88% of which show up once; 40% to 55% is in the top ten. This record comes from a study of blood T cell repertoires in COVID-19. The germline gives CDR1 SQVTM, CDR2 ANQGSEA. The CDR3 is 14 amino acids. The junction had 9 bases not matched to a gene; V was cut back by 6 bases and J by 4 bases. The sample taken for sequencing was peripheral blood. This sequence joins TRBV29-1 and TRBJ2-1; 7 bases agree with TRBD2. This receptor was identified in a human donor in a cohort sampled during active COVID-19. CDR3 loop: CSVRGREVYNEQFF. In nucleotides, the CDR3 is TGCAGCGTCCGCGGGAGAGAGGTATACAATGAGCAGTTCTTC.